This section outlines one T cell receptor (beta chain) sequence together with its context. This clone has a single count. This clone's antigen is unknown. No base-level quality is on record; no much larger clone is a single base apart. The sample belongs to a study of cytomegalovirus exposure and HLA in healthy donors (dated by TCRdb to about 2017). Turning to the overall study: An earlier analysis of roughly 630 of the donors reported about 290 Gb of sequence data and roughly 110 million unique TCR beta sequences from 190 million or so T cells. An early release covering 500 to 750 HLA-typed donors comprised 250 to 350 gigabases of sequencing data and tens of millions of unique TCR sequences. Of the 300 to 400 genotyped donors, over 70% fell in the genetic ancestry cluster associated with self-reported Caucasian donors. Genome-wide SNP genotypes for about three fifths of the roughly 670 donors were used in a later genetic analysis, which treated that subset as a discovery cohort. The number of typed donors differed by locus: about 629-640 for A, B, C, DRB1 and DQB1; 522 for DQA1; approximately 610 for DPA1; and approximately 450 for DPB1. Class I and class II HLA loci were covered by the typing at four-digit resolution. Every repertoire in the discovery cohort had been generated on one and the same sequencing platform. To predict cytomegalovirus infection status, the study combined high-throughput TCR immunosequencing, statistical association of individual TCRs with disease status, and machine learning. A later analysis re-examined previously published TCR beta repertoires from just over 650 donors and added high-resolution HLA genotyping to investigate patterns of TCR occurrence. The study was designed to test whether signatures of past pathogen exposure could be identified by cataloging public T cell receptors. Five DR-DQ haplotypes were handled as single units for association and clustering, since linkage in the cohort was strong. Across some 400 genotyped donors of the cohort, an average of about 250,000 unique TCR beta nucleotide sequences per donor were sequenced, and roughly 18% of those sequences were non-productive. To decide whether each TCR beta V gene segment behaved as functional or pseudogenic, an earlier analysis of approximately 590 of the donors relied on high-throughput TCR beta sequencing. The study profiled the T cell repertoires of hundreds of subjects by immunosequencing and related them to cytomegalovirus serostatus. The later analysis used no new phenotypic data to find candidate immune exposures, relying instead on TCR beta sequences and their occurrence across donors. Alongside the repertoire data, information on donor age, sex, ethnicity and CMV serostatus was compiled. A separate validation cohort of roughly 110 different subjects was used in addition to the 666-subject first cohort. Study-wide conclusions, independent of this receptor: While some public TCRs were present in many individuals, most TCR sequences turned up only very rarely across donors. A later genetic analysis associated a missense DCLRE1C variant with V-gene and J-gene trimming of TCR beta chains, and an independent cohort replicated the association. A later analysis associated around 16,000 TCR beta sequences with specific HLA alleles at a false discovery rate of 0.05. In vitro tests confirmed that a few of the cytomegalovirus-associated TCR beta chains recognize cytomegalovirus antigens. Compared with equally common non-associated chains, HLA-associated TCR beta chains in a later analysis were more clonally expanded and had lower generation probabilities. Because counts were too low, seventeen rarely observed V segments, including chromosome 9 orphons, were excluded from the earlier analysis of 587 of the donors. Most CMV-associated TCR beta chains appeared to be HLA-restricted in a later analysis, and the HLA associations seemed to be driven largely by CMV exposure. When HLA alleles, especially DR and DQ, strongly co-occurred, attributing TCR associations to individual alleles was difficult. The 87-base-pair reads could not distinguish some IMGT-functional V segments, including TRBV6-2 and TRBV6-3, so those segments were excluded. A cluster of highly shared sequence variants was judged likely to represent a technical artifact of the sequencing pipeline. According to the authors, the approach could potentially be generalized to other disease states and immunological phenotypes. In an earlier analysis of approximately 600 of the donors, most TCR beta V segments were observed in productive rearrangements about 87% or about 30% of the time, broadly matching IMGT annotations. A further reported finding was that TCR beta sequences accurately predicted the HLA-A and HLA-B alleles for most subjects in the first cohort. In both the original and validation cohorts, the classifier was reported to diagnose cytomegalovirus status with high specificity and sensitivity. Only TCR beta chains were sequenced in this cohort, and the absence of alpha or paired-chain data limited detectable features. Linkage disequilibrium might explain the correlated functional status among segregating V segments, but an unknown experimental factor could not be ruled out. Sequencing depth was assumed to be roughly uniform across donors in the presence/absence analyses, though that assumption may not hold. The study gave a list of 150 to 200 TCR beta chains associated with cytomegalovirus. In a later genetic analysis, fewer N-insertions in productive TCRs were reported among donors in an Asian-associated ancestry cluster than the approximately 710-donor mean. Because HLA typing was missing for some donors at each locus, association tests included only the typed subset. In a later analysis, several top co-occurrence clusters were reported to appear linked to parvovirus B19, influenza, CMV and Epstein-Barr virus. For the cohort, immune exposure information was limited to CMV serostatus. A later analysis found that TCR association rates varied across HLA loci, with DRB1 alleles showing the most associated TCRs and HLA-C alleles the fewest.

The germline V gene (reference sequence) gives CDR1 as GTSNPN and CDR2 as SVGIG. V gives up 4 bases and J gives up 1 base, and the segment between their germline ends measures 6 bases. CDR3 length: 12 amino acids, cysteine to phenylalanine. Of the read, only the CDR3 DNA is kept; its 36 bases are in frame from base 1. Libraries were constructed by the immunoSEQ multiplex PCR assay. For the multiplex PCR, a mixture combining 60 forward primers for TCR Vbeta segments and 13 reverse primers for TCR Jbeta segments was used. Amplification of the CDR3 region of rearranged TCR beta genes was performed with a multiplex PCR assay on genomic DNA. The amplified TCR beta libraries were sequenced on the Illumina HiSeq System as 87-base-pair reads. In the source study's methods: A later analysis counted about 80 million unique TCR beta chains across the 670 or so repertoires, and around 9.9 million of these chains were shared by at least two donors. To remove PCR and sequencing errors, raw reads were error-corrected and collapsed into unique sequences using a nearest-neighbor algorithm that merged closely related sequences. V, D and J gene segments were assigned by aligning CDR3 sequences to IMGT reference sequences. For a sequence to be retained, a match of at least six nucleotides was required to both a V gene segment and a J gene segment. A rearrangement counted as productive if the CDR3 had no stop codons and remained in frame with V and J, and every other rearrangement counted as non-productive. CDR3 was defined by IMGT convention, running from the second conserved V-encoded cysteine to the conserved J-encoded phenylalanine. The earlier analysis of about 590 of the donors excluded sequences that lacked an unambiguous match to a single V gene segment. In an earlier analysis of approximately 560 of the donors, a V segment was called functional when productive rearrangements were above 56.7%, and segregating when the standard deviation between donors exceeded 5%. A statistical classification framework was developed to diagnose cytomegalovirus status using the catalog of TCR beta chain sequences. In a later analysis, TCR nucleotide sequences were compared against IMGT/GENE-DB human TR gene sequences so that V and J genes could be assigned. A later analysis assigned CDR3 sequences and most-parsimonious VDJ recombination scenarios with the TCRdist pipeline. A later analysis defined each TCR beta chain by its CDR3 amino acid sequence plus V-gene family, and excluded reads lacking a unique V-gene family. A later analysis removed 592 highly shared, low-generation-probability nucleotide sequences to deal with suspected cross-contamination and a sequencing artifact. In a later analysis, a clonal expansion index was calculated for each public chain from normalized within-repertoire ranks of inferred template counts. In a later analysis, generation probabilities were computed with a VDJ recombination model fitted to out-of-frame rearrangements, and the resulting probabilities were checked against IGoR. In a later analysis, hypergeometric tests were used to score TCR-TCR, TCR-HLA and TCR-CMV co-occurrence, with a repertoire-size bias correction applied to TCR pairs. In a later analysis, false discovery rates were estimated by permuting HLA or CMV assignments 20 times. In a later analysis, co-occurring TCRs were grouped using DBSCAN, and TCRdist sequence similarity was added for clustering within HLA-allele-positive subsets. Co-occurrence clustering excluded repertoires with fewer than 30,000 or more than 120,000 public chains, plus five with anomalous nucleotide sharing. Imported from immuneACCESS, the table was reduced by TCRdb to in-frame sequences with V and J called. These copies leave out some clones; in studies compared against another copy, an unresolved V gene accounts for under half, and the cause of the remainder is not known. V and J calls and clone size come straight from that table; D and trimming were deduced from the DNA. For this sample there are around 150,000 clones; 70% to 90% appear just once. Jointly, the top ten make up roughly 10% of the sample.

The cohort comprised hundreds of healthy bone marrow donors. Cohort members were all nominally healthy when sampled, although unrecorded immune exposures were likely present. The donor tested CMV seropositive and was one of the 289 seropositive cohort members. Each donor provided a peripheral blood sample, and peripheral blood mononuclear cells were used for TCR beta sequencing. The Qiagen DNeasy Blood Extraction Kit was used to extract genomic DNA from the blood cell samples. Sequenced input: PBMCs. The receptor was isolated from a man aged 18 to 35 in good health and CMV-seropositive. Here the chain combines TRBV30 and TRBJ2-3; TRBD1 is perhaps the D gene, given 6 matching bases. The CDR3 region: CAWTGGTDTQYF. In nucleotide form, the sequence is TGTGCCTGGACAGGGGGCACAGATACGCAGTATTTT.